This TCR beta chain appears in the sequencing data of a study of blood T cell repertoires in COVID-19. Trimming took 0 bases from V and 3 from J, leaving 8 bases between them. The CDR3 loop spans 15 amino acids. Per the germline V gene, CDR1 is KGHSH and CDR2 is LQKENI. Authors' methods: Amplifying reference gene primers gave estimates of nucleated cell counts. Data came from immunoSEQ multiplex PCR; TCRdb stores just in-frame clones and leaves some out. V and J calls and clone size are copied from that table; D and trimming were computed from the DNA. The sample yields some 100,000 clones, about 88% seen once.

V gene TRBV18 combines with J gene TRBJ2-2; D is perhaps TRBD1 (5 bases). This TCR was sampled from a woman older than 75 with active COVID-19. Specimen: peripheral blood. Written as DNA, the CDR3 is TGTGCCAGCTCACCACCATCAGGGTACACCGGGGAGCTGTTTTTT. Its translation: CASSPPSGYTGELFF.